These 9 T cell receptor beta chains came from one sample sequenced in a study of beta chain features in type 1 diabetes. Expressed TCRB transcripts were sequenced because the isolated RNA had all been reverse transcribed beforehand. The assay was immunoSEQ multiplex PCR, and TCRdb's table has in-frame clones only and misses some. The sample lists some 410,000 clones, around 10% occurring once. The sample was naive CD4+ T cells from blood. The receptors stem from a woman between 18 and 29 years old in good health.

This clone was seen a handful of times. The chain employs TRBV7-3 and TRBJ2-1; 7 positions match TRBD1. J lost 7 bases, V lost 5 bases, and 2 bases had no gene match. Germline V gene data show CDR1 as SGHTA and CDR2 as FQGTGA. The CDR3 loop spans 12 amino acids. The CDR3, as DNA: TGTGCCAGCAGCACAGGGGTGAATGAGCAGTTCTTC. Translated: CASSTGVNEQFF.

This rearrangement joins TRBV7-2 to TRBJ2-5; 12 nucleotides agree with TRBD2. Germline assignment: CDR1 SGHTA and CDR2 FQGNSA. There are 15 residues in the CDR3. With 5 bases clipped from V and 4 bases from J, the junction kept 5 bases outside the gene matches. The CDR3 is CASSHGLAGRETQYF. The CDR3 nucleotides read TGTGCCAGCAGCCACGGACTAGCGGGAAGAGAGACCCAGTACTTC.

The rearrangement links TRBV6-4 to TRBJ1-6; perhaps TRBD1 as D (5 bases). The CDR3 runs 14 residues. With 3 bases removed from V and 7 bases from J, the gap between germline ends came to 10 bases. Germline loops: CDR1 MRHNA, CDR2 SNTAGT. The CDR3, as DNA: TGTGCCAGCAGTGATGGCAGGGTGAATTCACCCCTCCACTTT. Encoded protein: CASSDGRVNSPLHF.

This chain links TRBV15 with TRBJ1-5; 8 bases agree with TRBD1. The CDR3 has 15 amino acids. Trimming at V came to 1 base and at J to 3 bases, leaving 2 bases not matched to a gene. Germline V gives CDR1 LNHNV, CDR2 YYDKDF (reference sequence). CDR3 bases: TGTGCCACCAGCAGAGGGGACAGGTCCAATCAGCCCCAGCATTTT. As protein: CATSRGDRSNQPQHF.

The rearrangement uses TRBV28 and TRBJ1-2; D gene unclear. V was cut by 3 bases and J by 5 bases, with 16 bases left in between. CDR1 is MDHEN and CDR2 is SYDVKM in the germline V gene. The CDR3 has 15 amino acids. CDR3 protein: CASSLWQTKHYGYTF. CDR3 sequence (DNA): TGTGCCAGCAGTTTGTGGCAGACGAAACATTATGGCTACACCTTC.

CDR3: CASSHGGGGEQYV. CDR3 DNA: TGTGCCAGCAGCCATGGCGGGGGCGGCGAGCAGTACGTC. V gene TRBV14 combines with J gene TRBJ2-7, with D tentatively TRBD2 (7 bases). This CDR3 region has 13 residues. The germline V gene has CDR1 SGHDN and CDR2 FVKESK. Trimming left V 3 bases short and J 6 bases short, with 12 bases between.

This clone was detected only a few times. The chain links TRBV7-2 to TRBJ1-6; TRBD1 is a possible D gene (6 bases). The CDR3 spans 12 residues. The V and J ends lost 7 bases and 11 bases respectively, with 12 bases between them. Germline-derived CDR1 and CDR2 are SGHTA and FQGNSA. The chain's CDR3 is CASTLGGPPLHF. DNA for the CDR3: TGTGCCAGCACCCTTGGGGGCCCACCCCTCCACTTT.

CDR3 sequence (DNA): TGCAGCGTTGAAGTGGGGAGCGGGAGTACATACGAGCAGTACTTC. This sequence encodes CSVEVGSGSTYEQYF. The chain carries TRBV29-1 and TRBJ2-7; 8 positions agree with TRBD2. The CDR3 length is 15 residues. V lost 1 base and J lost 4; bases outside the gene matches: 9. CDR1 and CDR2 from the germline V gene are SQVTM and ANQGSEA.

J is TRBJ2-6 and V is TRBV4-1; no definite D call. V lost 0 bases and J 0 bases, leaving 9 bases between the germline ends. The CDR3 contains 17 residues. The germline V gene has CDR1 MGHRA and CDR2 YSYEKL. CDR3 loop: CASSQDPPASGANVLTF. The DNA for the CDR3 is TGCGCCAGCAGCCAAGATCCCCCAGCCTCTGGGGCCAACGTCCTGACTTTC.